This T cell receptor (beta chain) was recorded in a study of regulatory T cells in long-lasting Graves disease. Combining iRepertoire HTBI primers with Arm-PCR of CDR3 regions, the authors built TCR beta libraries. Each CDR3 protein gets one entry after TCRdb re-called the multiplex PCR reads with MiXCR. The sample comprises roughly 420,000 distinct CDR3 sequences, around 17% of which are singletons, and about 25% rests with the top ten. As for time point: newly diagnosed GD, antithyroid drugs for less than 3 months. Researchers made the TCR library from RNA that was extracted from PBMCs. The patients were drawn from one endocrinology department in Xi'an, China. The V gene's germline CDR1 is SEHNR and CDR2 FQNEAQ (reference sequence). The CDR3 has 18 residues if both end residues are counted. This clonotype was counted a few times. No DNA is shown, since the ends of the CDR3 on it are uncertain; the CDR3 is the one TCRdb lists.

The same data also went into a second study, on T cells in Graves' hyperthyroidism and ophthalmopathy.

This specimen was peripheral blood mononuclear cells (PBMCs), taken at new diagnosis, from a patient treated with antithyroid drugs. The V and J genes are TRBV7-9 and TRBJ2-6; no check of the table's D call, TRBD1, against the DNA was made. The TCR originated in a woman aged 18-29 years with Graves disease. The CDR3: CASSRTGGATFGANVLTF.